One sample yielded the 21 T cell receptor beta chains listed below, sequenced in a study of blood T cells in healthy people across ages. The second PCR ran roughly 7 to 12 cycles with a sample-barcoded 5' primer and J-beta primers. MiXCR was run by TCRdb on the 5' RACE reads, yielding one entry per CDR3 protein. The sample lists 800,000 to 950,000 distinct CDR3 sequences; 25% to 35% were seen once. The sample was also linked to a second study, of T cells of mothers and their children.

The sequenced sample consisted of blood. These receptors were obtained from a woman aged 40 to 50 in good health.

The chain joins TRBV7-2 to TRBJ2-1, with D perhaps TRBD1 (7 bases). TRBJ2-7 matches the DNA end more closely, so the J call is doubtful. The CDR3 has 15 amino acids. The germline V gene encodes CDR1 SGHTA and CDR2 FQGNSA. The CDR3 sequence: CASSPGGTAYNEQYF. The CDR3 coding sequence is TGTGCCAGCAGCCCAGGCGGGACAGCCTACAATGAGCAGTACTTC.

About this clonotype: This clone may be a read error of a much larger clone one base away. The genes are TRBV6-5 and TRBJ2-4; 8 bases agree with TRBD1. The DNA end lines up better with TRBJ2-7; the J call may be wrong. This CDR3 region has 14 residues. CDR1 MNHEY and CDR2 SVGAGI come from the germline V gene. CDR3 bases: TGTGCCAGCAGTTTGACAGGGGATAGCGACGAGCAGTACTTC. This codes for CASSLTGDSDEQYF.

Points on this clonotype: An end of the junction does not agree with germline; a read error may underlie this. V is TRBV7-2 and J is TRBJ2-2, with D perhaps matching TRBD1 or TRBD2 (6 bases each). The CDR3 has 15 residues. The germline gives CDR1 SGHTA, CDR2 FQGNSA. For the CDR3, the DNA is TGTGCCAGCAGGGCCGGGCCCGGGGGCACCGGGGAGCGGTTTTTT. Protein product: CASRAGPGGTGERFF.

There are a few counts of this clonotype. V gene TRBV28 combines with J gene TRBJ1-1; 7 bases match TRBD1. There are 14 residues in the CDR3. The V gene's germline CDR1 is MDHEN and CDR2 SYDVKM. V lost 2 bases, J lost 5 bases, and 5 bases stayed unmatched. In DNA form, the CDR3 reads TGTGCCAGCAGTTTACTGACAGGGAGGACTGAAGCTTTCTTT. The encoded protein is CASSLLTGRTEAFF.

There are a few counts of this clonotype. This chain links TRBV6-2 or TRBV6-3 with TRBJ1-5; 12 nucleotides align to TRBD1. The germline V gene encodes CDR1 MNHEY and CDR2 SVGEGT. The CDR3 extends over 17 amino acids. The J segment lost 3 bases and the V segment lost 5 bases, leaving 8 bases of the junction unmatched. The CDR3 is CASSRGRDRGPNQPQHF. The CDR3 DNA reads as TGTGCCAGCAGTAGGGGCCGGGACAGGGGGCCCAATCAGCCCCAGCATTTT.

About this clonotype itself: A much larger clone differs by one base, so this may be a read error. The V gene is TRBV7-2, the J gene TRBJ2-3; a weak D match, TRBD1 (5 bases). The CDR3 runs 16 residues. Germline V gives CDR1 SGHTA, CDR2 FQGNSA. CDR3 coding DNA: TGTGCCAGCAGCTTAGTTGGCCTAGTGAACACAGGTACGCAGTATTTT. Amino acids: CASSLVGLVNTGTQYF.

This clonotype turned up a few times. The chain joins TRBV18 to TRBJ1-3; D is unclear. Trimming left V 9 bases short and J 4 bases short, with 16 bases between. Germline V CDR1 and CDR2: KGHSH, LQKENI. This CDR3 comprises 14 residues. The CDR3 nucleotides are TGTGCCAGTACGACCAATAAAGCCGGAAACACCATATATTTT. The encoded protein is CASTTNKAGNTIYF.

This clonotype was detected many times. The chain joins TRBV28 to TRBJ2-7; a weak D match, TRBD2 (5 bases). Trimming shortened V by 5 bases and J by 4 bases, and 12 bases separated the two germline ends. From germline, CDR1 is MDHEN and CDR2 SYDVKM. CDR3 length: 13 residues. The CDR3 nucleotides read TGTGCCAGCAGTCCCACGGGGTGGTACGAGCAGTACTTC. Translating gives CASSPTGWYEQYF.

CDR3 sequence: CSARDSRQGGNSPLHF. CDR3 DNA: TGCAGTGCTAGAGATTCCCGACAGGGCGGCAATTCACCCCTCCACTTT. The chain is built from TRBV20-1 and TRBJ1-6, with TRBD1 matching over 7 bases. The CDR3 has 16 amino acids. With V trimmed by 0 bases and J by 7 bases, 9 bases remained unmatched. The germline CDR1 and CDR2 sequences are DFQATT and SNEGSKA (reference sequence).

The sample holds a few counts of this clonotype. The chain employs TRBV10-3 and TRBJ1-5; TRBD1 agrees at 10 bases. CDR3 length: 15 amino acids. Germline loops: CDR1 ENHRY, CDR2 SYGVKD. With V trimmed by 10 bases and J by 2 bases, 8 bases remained unmatched. CDR3: CATGLDRGGNQPQHF. CDR3 DNA sequence: TGTGCCACGGGGTTGGACAGGGGGGGCAATCAGCCCCAGCATTTT.

In its sample, this clonotype was seen a few times. V usage is TRBV7-9 and J usage is TRBJ2-3; no reliable D call. CDR1 and CDR2 (germline): SEHNR, FQNEAQ (reference sequence). This CDR3 region has 15 residues. The V end was cut by 5 bases, the J end by 0 bases, with 12 bases between. CDR3 coding DNA: TGTGCCAGCAGCACGCACTACTCTAGCACAGATACGCAGTATTTT. It is translated as CASSTHYSSTDTQYF.

The gene calls are TRBV12-3 or TRBV12-4 and TRBJ2-2; no firm D call. V shed 7 bases and J shed 5 bases, with 17 bases lying between them. The CDR3 has 15 amino acids. The CDR3 nucleotides read TGTGCCAGCACCGCGGCCCGCCACCTAACCGGGGAGCTGTTTTTT. Protein product: CASTAARHLTGELFF.

This clonotype showed up many times. J is TRBJ2-1 and V is TRBV20-1, with D perhaps matching TRBD2 (5 bases). Trimming cost V 8 bases and J 0 bases, with 14 bases left between them. CDR3 size: 14 residues. CDR1 is DFQATT and CDR2 is SNEGSKA in the germline V gene (reference sequence). CDR3 nucleotides: TGCAGTTCCTTAGCGCCGACCTCCTACAATGAGCAGTTCTTC. It yields the protein CSSLAPTSYNEQFF.

The chain recombines TRBV24-1 with TRBJ2-1; 10 positions match TRBD1. Germline CDR1 KGHDR, CDR2 SFDVKD. V was clipped by 4 bases and J by 5 bases; unmatched bases: 4. The CDR3 consists of 15 residues. The CDR3 sequence is CATSDPGTGDNEQFF. The CDR3 DNA sequence: TGTGCCACCAGTGACCCCGGGACAGGGGACAATGAGCAGTTCTTC.

As to this clonotype: Because it lacks the conserved phenylalanine or tryptophan at the end, this CDR3 is likely a read error. This rearrangement joins TRBV3-1 to TRBJ2-7; maybe TRBD1 (6 bases). CDR1 is LGHDT and CDR2 is YNNKEL in the germline V gene (reference sequence). The CDR3 sequence is 14 residues long. V was trimmed by 2 bases and J by 5 bases, leaving 13 bases between them. CDR3 coding DNA: TGTGCCAGCAGCCAAAACAGGGACCTAAACGAGCAGTACTCC. Encoded protein: CASSQNRDLNEQYS.

V gene TRBV7-8 combines with J gene TRBJ2-7, with 9 bases matching TRBD1. Germline assignment: CDR1 SGHVS and CDR2 FQNEAQ. The V gene end was trimmed by 11 bases and the J gene end by 2 bases; junction bases not matched to a gene: 13. The CDR3 is made up of 15 amino acids. CDR3 sequence: CASNRDREGPYEQYF. For the CDR3, the DNA is TGTGCCTCTAACCGGGACAGGGAAGGCCCCTACGAGCAGTACTTC.

Notes on this clonotype: A junction end diverges from the germline sequence, so it may reflect a read error. This chain connects TRBV7-2 to TRBJ2-1, with TRBD1 as a possible D gene (6 bases). This CDR3 has 15 amino acids. The germline gives CDR1 SGHTA, CDR2 FQGNSA. CDR3 DNA sequence: TGTGCCAGCAGCCCTGACAGGAGCTCCTACAATGAGCGGTTCTTC. Protein: CASSPDRSSYNERFF.

About this clonotype itself: Being one base from a much bigger clone, this may be a read error. The chain combines TRBV20-1 with TRBJ2-5; D may be TRBD1 (5 bases). The germline V gene encodes CDR1 DFQATT and CDR2 SNEGSKA (reference sequence). CDR3 length: 12 amino acids. The V gene lost 4 bases and the J gene lost 11 bases, with 17 bases spanning the gap. CDR3 sequence: CSATQDAYGQYF. CDR3 sequence (DNA): TGCAGTGCTACACAGGATGCCTACGGGCAGTACTTC.

The rearrangement joins TRBV28 to TRBJ1-1; 10 positions agree with TRBD1. The CDR3 runs to 12 residues. V gave up 5 bases and J gave up 10 bases; unmatched junction bases: 4. Germline assignment: CDR1 MDHEN and CDR2 SYDVKM. The CDR3 DNA follows: TGTGCCAGCAGTGCATGGACAGGGGGAGCTTTCTTT. As protein: CASSAWTGGAFF.

This clonotype appeared a few times. The chain has TRBV7-2 and TRBJ2-5; no firm D call. The length of the CDR3 is 12 residues. V lost 4 bases to trimming and J lost 5 bases, with 8 bases between them. In germline, CDR1 is SGHTA, CDR2 FQGNSA. DNA for the CDR3: TGTGCCAGCAGCTCCCCGCCGGAGACCCAGTACTTC. This codes for CASSSPPETQYF.

This clonotype has a count of ten or more. J is TRBJ2-7 and V is TRBV7-9; a possible D gene is TRBD1 (6 bases). This CDR3 region has 13 residues. Trimming took 7 bases from V and 5 from J, leaving 15 bases between them. CDR1 is SEHNR, CDR2 FQNEAQ, per germline (reference sequence). In DNA, the CDR3 is TGTGCCAGCACCGCTACAGGGATCAACGAGCAGTACTTC. It specifies CASTATGINEQYF.